This T cell receptor beta chain is from a study of cytomegalovirus exposure and HLA in healthy donors. Germline lookup yields CDR1 LGHNA and CDR2 YNFKEQ. The CDR3 has 15 residues. Between the trimmed V and J ends, which lost 0 bases and 6 bases, there was a span of 12 bases. PCR employed 60 Vbeta and 13 Jbeta primers. The repertoire was sequenced with immunoSEQ multiplex PCR; TCRdb's copy has only in-frame clones and lacks some. Found here are over 150,000 clones, 75% to 85% of them singletons; the top ten hold over 2%. It was healthy bone marrow donors who served as donors. General observations from the study: According to the study, some 160 TCR beta chains were cytomegalovirus-associated. Per a later analysis, about 17,000 TCR beta sequences showed association with HLA alleles at 0.05 false discovery rate.

A remark on this clone: Its antigen is unidentified.

This chain links TRBV4-2 with TRBJ2-4, with D maybe TRBD1 (6 bases). The sequencing input was PBMCs. The origin of this receptor is a woman in her thirties in good health and CMV-seronegative. CDR3 loop: CASSQERTDINIQYF. DNA for the CDR3: TGTGCCAGCAGCCAAGAGAGGACAGATATAAACATTCAGTACTTC.